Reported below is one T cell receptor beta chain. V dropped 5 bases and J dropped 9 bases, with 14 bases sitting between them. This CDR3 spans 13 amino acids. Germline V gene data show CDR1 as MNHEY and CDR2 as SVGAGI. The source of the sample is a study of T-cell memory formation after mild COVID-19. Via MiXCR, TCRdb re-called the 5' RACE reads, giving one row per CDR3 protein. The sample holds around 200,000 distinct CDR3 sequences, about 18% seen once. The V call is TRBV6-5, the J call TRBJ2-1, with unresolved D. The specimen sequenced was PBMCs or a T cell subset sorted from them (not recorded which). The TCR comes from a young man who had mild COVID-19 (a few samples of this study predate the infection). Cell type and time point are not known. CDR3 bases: TGTGCCAGCAGTACCCAACGTGGTGGTGAGCAGTTCTTC. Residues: CASSTQRGGEQFF.